This TCR beta chain was captured in a study of T cells in Graves' hyperthyroidism and ophthalmopathy. CDR3 size: 18 residues. The germline V and J ends were trimmed by 4 bases and 3 bases, with 22 bases remaining between them. CDR1 MNHNS and CDR2 SASEGT come from the germline V gene. A lack of ophthalmopathy progression within 18 months defined stable Graves' hyperthyroidism. Hyperthyroidism, newly diagnosed and lasting under 2 months, affected patients aged 18 to 65. Patients having uncontrolled infection, another autoimmune disease, pregnancy or lactation were not included. Diagnoses used clinical symptoms, serum thyroxine and TRAb, thyroid ultrasound and orbital computed tomography. Amplification of TCR beta CDR3 regions was performed using RNA transcripts as template. Initially, a first-round RT-PCR of the TCR CDR3 employed the HTBI primer set. TCRdb re-analysed the multiplex PCR reads in MiXCR, keeping a single row per CDR3 protein. The sample lists around 300,000 distinct CDR3 sequences, about 15% occurring once.

The chain uses TRBV6-1 and TRBJ2-1; weak D call: TRBD2 (5 bases). The sample comprised blood. The clonotype comes from a woman aged 25 to 39 with Graves' hyperthyroidism. The CDR3 DNA follows: TGTGCCAGCAGTGGAGAAAGAAAGCTGGGGAGAGTCTACAATGAGCAGTTCTTC. Encoded protein: CASSGERKLGRVYNEQFF.